Below, 20 T cell receptor beta chains from the same sample are listed, as sequenced in a study of shared clonotypes between healthy human individuals. The table came from immunoSEQ multiplex PCR; TCRdb's copy has only in-frame clones and leaves some out. Among approximately 980,000 clones listed, approximately 76% were seen once. Sequencing used memory CD4+ T cells sorted from blood. Noted subset: CD45RA-negative fraction. The source is a man aged 18 to 29 in good health.

This rearrangement joins TRBV11-2 to TRBJ1-1; D not resolved. CDR1 and CDR2 (germline): SGHAT, FQNNGV. This CDR3 is 14 amino acids long. Trimming left V 1 base short and J 3 bases short, with 9 bases between. The CDR3 DNA follows: TGTGCCAGCAGCTTAGTGGCGGCAGACACTGAAGCTTTCTTT. Translation gives CASSLVAADTEAFF.

This clone was recorded at least ten times. The gene calls are TRBV6-5 and TRBJ2-5; 10 bases are a match to TRBD1. The trim removed 7 bases at V and 4 bases at J, leaving 9 bases unmatched. The CDR3 sequence is 15 residues long. Germline V gene sequence: CDR1 MNHEY, CDR2 SVGAGI. The CDR3 region is CASNPTGGAGETQYF. In DNA form, the CDR3 reads TGTGCCAGCAACCCGACAGGGGGCGCGGGAGAGACCCAGTACTTC.

The chain recombines TRBV19 with TRBJ1-1; D gene unclear. CDR1 is LNHDA, CDR2 SQIVND, per germline (reference sequence). V gave up 3 bases and J gave up 1 base, with 15 bases separating them. CDR3 size: 16 residues. CDR3 sequence: CASSMSLNKGNTEAFF. CDR3 DNA sequence: TGTGCCAGTAGTATGTCTCTCAACAAGGGGAACACTGAAGCTTTCTTT.

The rearrangement joins TRBV7-9 to TRBJ1-2; TRBD1 is a possible D gene (5 bases). V lost 10 bases to trimming and J lost 0 bases, with 21 bases between them. In germline, CDR1 is SEHNR, CDR2 FQNEAQ (reference sequence). This CDR3 is 16 amino acids long. CDR3 nucleotide sequence: TGTGCCACCCGAGAACAAGGAGACAGAACTAACTATGGCTACACCTTC. Amino acid sequence: CATREQGDRTNYGYTF.

This clone was picked up one time. The J gene is TRBJ2-1, the V gene TRBV7-9, with D unclear. This CDR3 contains 13 residues. Germline CDR1 reads SEHNR; CDR2 reads FQNEAQ (reference sequence). Trimming removed 1 base from V and 5 bases from J, with 6 bases in between. The CDR3 nucleotides are TGTGCCAGCAGCTTAGGGGCGGACAATGAGCAGTTCTTC. Protein product: CASSLGADNEQFF.

The J gene is TRBJ2-5, the V gene TRBV19; TRBD1 matches 11 bases. Losses at the gene ends were 4 bases for V and 7 bases for J; bases not matched to a gene: 8. Germline V gives CDR1 LNHDA, CDR2 SQIVND (reference sequence). This CDR3 has 15 amino acids. The CDR3 spells CASSKQDRGQGTQYF. The CDR3, as DNA: TGTGCCAGTAGTAAACAGGACAGGGGGCAGGGGACCCAGTACTTC.

CDR3 sequence (DNA): TGTGCCAGCAGCCCCACCGGGACTAGCGGGCTGAACACCGGGGAGCTGTTTTTT. Protein sequence: CASSPTGTSGLNTGELFF. The V call is TRBV5-4, the J call TRBJ2-2; 12 bases line up with TRBD2. V trimming: 4 bases; J trimming: 1 base; junction bases outside the gene matches: 8. This CDR3 spans 18 amino acids. Germline CDR1 and CDR2: SGHNT and YYREEE (reference sequence).

V and J are TRBV28 and TRBJ1-1, with 7 bases identical to TRBD1. The CDR3 covers 13 residues. Germline V gene lookup returns CDR1 MDHEN and CDR2 SYDVKM. Trimming cost V 3 bases and J 4 bases; bases outside gene matches: 2. The DNA of the CDR3 is TGTGCCAGCAGTTTCGCAGGGGGCACTGAAGCTTTCTTT. It codes for CASSFAGGTEAFF.

This chain joins TRBV9 and TRBJ2-6; no clear D gene. Trimming removed 0 bases from V and 2 bases from J, with 6 bases in between. This CDR3 contains 15 residues. CDR1 is SGDLS and CDR2 is YYNGEE in the germline V gene. Here the CDR3 DNA reads TGTGCCAGCAGCGTAGAACAGCCTGGGGCCAACGTCCTGACTTTC. Translating it yields CASSVEQPGANVLTF. Combining the CDR3 with reference TRBV9 and TRBJ2-6 gives the whole variable domain DSGVTQTPKHLITATGQRVTLRCSPRSGDLSVYWYQQSLDQGLQFLIQYYNGEERAKGNILERFSAQQFPDLHSELNLSSLELGDSALYFCASSVEQPGANVLTFGAGSRLTVL.

This clone was found once. V gene TRBV7-9 combines with J gene TRBJ2-3; weak D call: TRBD1 (8 bases). This CDR3 has 17 amino acids. V was trimmed by 1 base and J by 1 base, leaving 15 bases between them. Germline V gene sequence: CDR1 SEHNR, CDR2 FQNEAQ (reference sequence). CDR3 nucleotides: TGTGCCAGCAGCTTAGGGACAGGGAGGGGCCGCACAGATACGCAGTATTTT. Residues: CASSLGTGRGRTDTQYF.

The rearrangement joins TRBV28 to TRBJ2-7; 9 nucleotides agree with TRBD1. The CDR3 length is 12 residues. Trimming cost V 8 bases and J 12 bases; bases outside gene matches: 11. Germline V gene lookup returns CDR1 MDHEN and CDR2 SYDVKM. CDR3 sequence: CASAGQGDQAYF. The DNA of the CDR3 is TGTGCCAGCGCGGGACAGGGAGATCAAGCGTACTTC.

The J gene is TRBJ1-4, the V gene TRBV5-3; possible D gene TRBD1, 5 bases. TRBV5-3 is filed as an ORF, its function uncertain. The length of the CDR3 is 17 residues. V lost 0 bases to trimming and J lost 5 bases, with 17 bases between them. DNA for the CDR3: TGTGCCAGAAGCTTGGGGGGCCGGACCGTACGAAATGAAAAACTGTTTTTT. Translation: CARSLGGRTVRNEKLFF.

In its sample, this clone was seen a few times. The CDR3 DNA is TGTGCCAGCAGTGAAGCGCATAGTCCGGGGCAGCCCCAGCATTTT. Its protein is CASSEAHSPGQPQHF. The V and J genes are TRBV6-1 and TRBJ1-5; D is unresolved. The ends were cut back, 0 bases at V and 7 bases at J, with 13 bases in the middle. CDR3 size: 15 residues. The germline V gene encodes CDR1 MNHNS and CDR2 SASEGT.

This chain joins TRBV30 and TRBJ2-2, with 11 bases identical to TRBD2. The CDR3 runs to 15 residues. CDR1 and CDR2 from the germline V gene are GTSNPN and SVGIG (reference sequence). V was pared by 4 bases and J by 6 bases, with 7 bases of the junction left unmatched. CDR3 nucleotide sequence: TGTGCCTGGATGGTTTCGGGACTAGCGGCCGGGGAGCTGTTTTTT. Protein sequence: CAWMVSGLAAGELFF.

The CDR3 sequence is CASSPRYVGSSYNEQFF. CDR3 sequence (DNA): TGTGCCAGCAGCCCCCGATACGTCGGTAGCTCCTACAATGAGCAGTTCTTC. V and J are TRBV7-2 and TRBJ2-1; no firm D call. Trimming pared 5 bases from V and 0 bases from J, leaving 17 bases between. The CDR3 runs to 17 residues. CDR1 and CDR2 from the germline V gene are SGHTA and FQGNSA. Using reference TRBV7-2 and TRBJ2-1 for the parts outside the CDR3, the full variable domain is GAGVSQSPSNKVTEKGKDVELRCDPISGHTALYWYRQSLGQGLEFLIYFQGNSAPDKSGLPSDRFSAERTGGSVSTLTIQRTQQEDSAVYLCASSPRYVGSSYNEQFFGPGTRLTVL.

This chain joins TRBV18 and TRBJ1-1; the match to TRBD1 covers 8 bases. The V and J ends lost 2 bases and 4 bases, in that order; junction bases with no gene match: 15. The CDR3 consists of 18 residues. Germline V CDR1 and CDR2: KGHSH, LQKENI. CDR3 loop: CASSPIIGQGGSSTEAFF. In DNA, the CDR3 is TGTGCCAGCTCACCAATAATTGGACAGGGAGGTAGTAGCACTGAAGCTTTCTTT.

The chain joins TRBV29-1 to TRBJ1-2; TRBD1 is a possible D gene (5 bases). This CDR3 has 14 amino acids. Per germline, CDR1 SQVTM and CDR2 ANQGSEA. The V end lost 4 bases, the J end lost 4 bases, and 16 bases lay between the germline ends. CDR3 sequence: CSVGRAQGGYGYTF. The CDR3 region has the DNA TGCAGCGTTGGGCGAGCTCAGGGTGGCTATGGCTACACCTTC.

The chain is built from TRBV10-3 and TRBJ2-3; 10 nucleotides agree with TRBD1. V was clipped by 6 bases and J by 4 bases; unmatched bases: 13. The CDR3 totals 17 residues. The germline CDR1 and CDR2 sequences are ENHRY and SYGVKD. The CDR3 spells CAIRTGQGKPEADTQYF. The CDR3 DNA follows: TGTGCCATCAGAACGGGACAGGGGAAGCCGGAGGCAGATACGCAGTATTTT.

This clone was detected only a few times. Distinct nucleotide sequences in the sample also encode this CDR3. CDR3 amino acids: CASTGTANTEAFF. Here the CDR3 DNA reads TGTGCCAGCACCGGGACTGCGAACACTGAAGCTTTCTTT. The V call is TRBV6-1, the J call TRBJ1-1, with D possibly being TRBD1 (5 bases). The CDR3 length is 13 residues. Germline V gives CDR1 MNHNS, CDR2 SASEGT. V lost 7 bases and J 1 base, leaving 10 bases between the germline ends.

The sample holds one count of this clone. The CDR3 sequence: CASSLDAELNSPLHF. In nucleotides, the CDR3 is TGCGCCAGCAGCTTGGATGCGGAGCTAAATTCACCCCTCCACTTT. This sequence joins TRBV5-1 and TRBJ1-6; D ambiguous. V shed 0 bases and J shed 7 bases, with 11 bases lying between them. CDR3 length: 15 amino acids. The germline V gene has CDR1 SGHRS and CDR2 YFSETQ.